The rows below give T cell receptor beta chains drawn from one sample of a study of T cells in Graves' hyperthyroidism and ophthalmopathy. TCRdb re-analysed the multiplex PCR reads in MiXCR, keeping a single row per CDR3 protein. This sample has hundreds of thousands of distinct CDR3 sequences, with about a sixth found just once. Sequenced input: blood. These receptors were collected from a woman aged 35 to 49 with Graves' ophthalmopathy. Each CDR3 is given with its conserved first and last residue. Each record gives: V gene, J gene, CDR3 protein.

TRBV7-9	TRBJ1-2	CASSPGQLGTGDGYTF
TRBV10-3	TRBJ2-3	CAISESWPSGRADTQYF
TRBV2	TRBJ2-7	CASGGTSNFYEQYF
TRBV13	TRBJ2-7	CASSFRTREQYF
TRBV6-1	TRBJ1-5	CASSEQFSNQPQHF
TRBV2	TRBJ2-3	CASILSFTDTQYF
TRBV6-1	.	CASSEMGQQETQFF
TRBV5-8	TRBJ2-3	CASSLGGTSGSLDTQYF
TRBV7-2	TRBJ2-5	CASSLVGASNQETQYF
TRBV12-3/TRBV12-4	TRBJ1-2	CASSLLTGKYGYTF
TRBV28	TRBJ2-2	CASSFLAGPPGELFF
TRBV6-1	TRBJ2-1	CASSGSAWGYNEQFF
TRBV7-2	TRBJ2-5	CASGPRPGIETQYF
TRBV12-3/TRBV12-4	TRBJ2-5	CASSRKSGRETQYF
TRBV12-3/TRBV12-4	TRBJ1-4	CASSYLGRGEKLFF
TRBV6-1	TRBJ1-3	CASIRQGSGNTIYF
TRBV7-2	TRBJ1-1	CASSPQEGGGGEAFF
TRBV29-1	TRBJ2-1	CSTRPTGQGVDEQFF
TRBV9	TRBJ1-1	CASSVLIDTEAFF
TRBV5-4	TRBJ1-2	CATTMSHDRVEGYTF
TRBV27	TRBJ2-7	CASSYRVDGSEQYF
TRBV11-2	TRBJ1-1	CASSLTVGAFF
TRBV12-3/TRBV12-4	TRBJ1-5	CASSLSRGGNQPQHF
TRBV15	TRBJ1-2	CATSRLVGADYGYTF
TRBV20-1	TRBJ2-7	CSASDGLKGYEQYF
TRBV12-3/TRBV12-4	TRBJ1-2	CASSLRVQDGYTF
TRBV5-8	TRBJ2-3	CASRRQQTDTQYF
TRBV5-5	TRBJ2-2	CASSLTNIEGVGTGELFF
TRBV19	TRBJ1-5	CASADRNSNQPQHF
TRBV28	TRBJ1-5	CASRAGRSNQPQHF
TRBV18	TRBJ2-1	CASSPQGREQFF
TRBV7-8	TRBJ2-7	CASSLDVTRGYEQYF
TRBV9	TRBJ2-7	CASSGGTGDAYEQYF
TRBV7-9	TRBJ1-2	CASSSPRDTYGYTF
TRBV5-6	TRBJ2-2	CASSHGRMLTGELFF
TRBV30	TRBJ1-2	CAWSGPSGYGYTF
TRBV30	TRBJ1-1	CAWRAGVSGATEAFF
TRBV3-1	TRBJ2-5	CASSQLRTGGGETQYF
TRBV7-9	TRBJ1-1	CASSPDTEAFF
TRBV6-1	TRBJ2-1	CASTDRDTGNEQFF
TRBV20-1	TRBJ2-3	CSAWGGGSDTQYF
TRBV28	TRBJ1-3	CASMVETGNTIYF
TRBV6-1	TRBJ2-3	CASSPQDRAQYF
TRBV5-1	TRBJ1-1	CASSSQSVRTEAFF
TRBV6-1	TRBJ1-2	CASRRAPTNYGYTF
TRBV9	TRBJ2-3	CASSVDRTFPGTDTQYF
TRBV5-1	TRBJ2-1	CASSFSTSGRDGEQFF
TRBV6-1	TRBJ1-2	CASTTGRVGYTF